The sequence of this TCR beta chain was determined in a study of shared clonotypes between healthy human individuals. Study details: Three CD4 naive, three CD4 memory, two CD8 naive and one CD8 memory plate were used per donor. Findings and caveats of the study: The study sampled only blood, and tissue repertoires likely differ. Among donors, the sharing of clonotypes was expected to be influenced by sequencing depth.

In regard to this clone: The antigen is undetermined.

CDR1 and CDR2 (germline): SGDLS, YYNGEE. V was shortened by 4 bases and J by 8 bases, with 13 bases between the two germline ends. This CDR3 has 13 residues. An assay was performed, and its level was deep. Profiling relied on immunoSEQ multiplex PCR, and the TCRdb table lists in-frame clones only, not all of them. Here the sample spans approximately 2.5 million clones, just over 90% being singletons. The rearrangement links TRBV9 to TRBJ1-3, with unresolved D. The sequencing sample was made of naive CD4+ T cells sorted from blood. Regarding subset: CD45RA+ positively selected. This TCR came from a man aged 18 to 29 in good health. The CDR3 loop reads CASSSMIRDTIYF. DNA of the CDR3: TGTGCCAGCAGCTCAATGATCCGAGACACCATATATTTT.